This passage covers 20 T cell receptor beta chains from one sample sequenced in a study of blood T cell repertoires in COVID-19. Method: immunoSEQ multiplex PCR; TCRdb's copy keeps in-frame clones and lacks some. The sample lists about 90,000 clones; 90% were seen once. Sequencing was carried out using peripheral blood. The receptors were gathered from a man in his fifties with acute or convalescent COVID-19.

V usage is TRBV24-1 and J usage is TRBJ2-1; 9 nucleotides match TRBD1. V lost 4 bases to trimming and J lost 3 bases; unmatched junction nucleotides: 6. The CDR3 is 16 amino acids. In germline, CDR1 is KGHDR, CDR2 SFDVKD. CDR3: CATSEAQGAGYNEQFF. CDR3 DNA: TGTGCCACCAGTGAGGCACAGGGGGCGGGCTACAATGAGCAGTTCTTC.

The genes are TRBV6-5 and TRBJ1-2; D gene unclear. With 3 bases removed from V and 2 bases from J, the gap between germline ends came to 16 bases. Per the germline V gene, CDR1 is MNHEY and CDR2 is SVGAGI. CDR3 length: 16 residues. This CDR3 reads CASSYSGAGINYGYTF. The CDR3, as DNA: TGTGCCAGCAGTTATAGCGGCGCAGGAATCAACTATGGCTACACCTTC.

The chain joins TRBV12-3 or TRBV12-4 to TRBJ1-4; D is ambiguous. Trimming shortened V by 5 bases and J by 6 bases, and 10 bases separated the two germline ends. The CDR3 has 13 amino acids. CDR3 amino acids: CASSIGLDEKLFF. The CDR3 bases are TGTGCCAGCAGTATCGGACTGGATGAAAAACTGTTTTTT.

The chain combines TRBV19 with TRBJ1-1; TRBD1 aligns across 8 bases. The CDR3 covers 14 residues. The germline V gene has CDR1 LNHDA and CDR2 SQIVND (reference sequence). V lost 6 bases, J lost 5 bases, and 8 bases stayed unmatched. The CDR3 nucleotides read TGTGCCAGTAGGAGCAGGGGGCGGTGGACTGAAGCTTTCTTT. As protein: CASRSRGRWTEAFF.

J is TRBJ2-1 and V is TRBV27; TRBD2 might be the D (5 bases). The CDR3 length is 12 residues. The germline V gene encodes CDR1 MNHEY and CDR2 SMNVEV (reference sequence). The V end was cut by 3 bases, the J end by 7 bases, with 7 bases between. Here the CDR3 DNA reads TGTGCCAGCAGTTTCGGGGAAAATGAGCAGTTCTTC. It yields the protein CASSFGENEQFF.

V is TRBV14 and J is TRBJ2-7; a weak D match, TRBD2 (5 bases). The germline V gene encodes CDR1 SGHDN and CDR2 FVKESK. The CDR3 spans 14 residues. The germline V and J ends were trimmed by 5 bases and 1 base, with 12 bases remaining between them. The CDR3 bases are TGTGCCAGCAGCTCAACTAGTATATCCTACGAGCAGTACTTC. Translating gives CASSSTSISYEQYF.

V is TRBV2 and J is TRBJ1-5; D may be TRBD1 (5 bases). Germline V gene data show CDR1 as SNHLY and CDR2 as FYNNEI. V was pared by 4 bases and J by 4 bases, with 11 bases between. The length of the CDR3 is 14 residues. The CDR3 sequence: CASSVDIINQPQHF. CDR3 coding DNA: TGTGCCAGCAGTGTGGACATAATAAATCAGCCCCAGCATTTT.

This chain connects TRBV6-6 to TRBJ2-5; 8 nucleotides agree with TRBD2. V gave up 2 bases and J gave up 4 bases; unmatched junction bases: 9. Germline CDR1 and CDR2: MNHNY and SVGAGI (reference sequence). CDR3 length equals 16 residues. Here the CDR3 DNA reads TGTGCCAGCAGTTACGGAGCGGGAGCGGGCGGAGAGACCCAGTACTTC. It translates to CASSYGAGAGGETQYF.

The chain carries TRBV5-5 and TRBJ2-7, with TRBD2 as a possible D gene (5 bases). Germline CDR1 and CDR2: SGHKS and YYEKEE (reference sequence). CDR3 length: 16 amino acids. Trimming took 4 bases from V and 7 from J, leaving 24 bases between them. CDR3 amino acids: CASSPSLAGPPVEQYF. The CDR3 coding sequence is TGTGCCAGCAGCCCCTCTCTGGCGGGCCCTCCCGTGGAGCAGTACTTC.

A few counts support this clone. V usage is TRBV4-1 and J usage is TRBJ2-7; 11 bases map to TRBD1. Germline loops: CDR1 MGHRA, CDR2 YSYEKL. V shed 0 bases and J 4 bases; nucleotides not matched to a gene: 5. The CDR3 length is 16 residues. CDR3 nucleotide sequence: TGCGCCAGCAGCCAAGACCGGACAGGGGGCTTATACGAGCAGTACTTC. It encodes CASSQDRTGGLYEQYF.

The rearrangement links TRBV7-9 to TRBJ2-3; 8 bases fit TRBD2. Germline CDR1 and CDR2: SEHNR and FQNEAQ (reference sequence). The J segment lost 6 bases and the V segment lost 5 bases, leaving 10 bases of the junction unmatched. This CDR3 has 15 residues. CDR3 residues: CASSGTTSVPDTQYF. The CDR3 DNA sequence: TGTGCCAGCAGCGGAACGACTAGCGTCCCCGATACGCAGTATTTT.

V gene TRBV28 combines with J gene TRBJ1-4; maybe TRBD1 (5 bases). Trimming took 1 base from V and 7 from J, leaving 16 bases between them. The CDR3 extends over 16 amino acids. Germline CDR1 reads MDHEN; CDR2 reads SYDVKM. CDR3 amino acids: CASSLSKGATGEKLFF. CDR3 DNA sequence: TGTGCCAGCAGTTTATCTAAAGGGGCGACTGGTGAAAAACTGTTTTTT.

This chain connects TRBV20-1 to TRBJ2-7; 7 bases match TRBD1. The CDR3 has 13 amino acids. The germline V gene has CDR1 DFQATT and CDR2 SNEGSKA (reference sequence). Germline trimming cut 3 bases from V and 3 bases from J; bases unmatched to any gene: 5. The CDR3 is CSASGQVNYEQYF. In DNA form, the CDR3 reads TGCAGTGCTAGTGGACAGGTAAACTACGAGCAGTACTTC.

This chain links TRBV7-8 with TRBJ1-3; D unclear. The CDR3 totals 13 residues. Trimming removed 5 bases at V and 7 bases at J, with 12 bases between. CDR1 is SGHVS and CDR2 is FQNEAQ in the germline V gene. This chain's CDR3 is CASSLGRLNTIYF. For the CDR3, the DNA is TGTGCCAGCAGCCTTGGCAGGCTGAACACCATATATTTT.

This clone came up once. The chain joins TRBV19 to TRBJ2-3; TRBD1 matches 10 bases. Germline CDR1 and CDR2: LNHDA and SQIVND (reference sequence). J gave up 3 bases and V 5 bases, and 5 bases lay outside the gene matches. The CDR3 loop spans 15 amino acids. For the CDR3, the DNA is TGTGCCAGTAGTCAGCGGGACAGGGGTACAGATACGCAGTATTTT. Amino acids: CASSQRDRGTDTQYF.

V usage is TRBV7-2 and J usage is TRBJ2-7, with 9 bases matching TRBD2. Trimming at V came to 1 base and at J to 4 bases, leaving 5 bases not matched to a gene. The germline V gene has CDR1 SGHTA and CDR2 FQGNSA. The CDR3 sequence is 15 residues long. In DNA form, the CDR3 reads TGTGCCAGCAGCTTAGATGCTAGCGGGAATTACGAGCAGTACTTC. Protein product: CASSLDASGNYEQYF. The full variable domain, rest sourced from reference TRBV7-2 and TRBJ2-7, is GAGVSQSPSNKVTEKGKDVELRCDPISGHTALYWYRQSLGQGLEFLIYFQGNSAPDKSGLPSDRFSAERTGGSVSTLTIQRTQQEDSAVYLCASSLDASGNYEQYFGPGTRLTVT.

This chain joins TRBV6-5 and TRBJ1-3; D is unclear. V was trimmed by 6 bases and J by 0 bases, leaving 9 bases between them. The CDR3 runs to 14 residues. CDR1 is MNHEY and CDR2 is SVGAGI in the germline V gene. In nucleotides, the CDR3 is TGTGCCAGCAGATTCGGGAGCTCTGGAAACACCATATATTTT. Translated, it gives CASRFGSSGNTIYF.

V and J are TRBV10-3 and TRBJ1-1, with D unresolved. The length of the CDR3 is 14 residues. V dropped 0 bases and J dropped 0 bases, with 5 bases sitting between them. Germline CDR1 is ENHRY and CDR2 is SYGVKD. The CDR3 spells CAISESRLNTEAFF. The CDR3 DNA follows: TGTGCCATCAGTGAGTCTCGGTTGAACACTGAAGCTTTCTTT.

J is TRBJ2-7 and V is TRBV6-5, with unresolved D. V was trimmed by 6 bases and J by 3 bases, leaving 6 bases between them. Looked up from germline, CDR1 is MNHEY and CDR2 is SVGAGI. There are 11 residues in the CDR3. The DNA of the CDR3 is TGTGCCAGCAGGAGGAACTACGAGCAGTACTTC. Translation gives CASRRNYEQYF.

The rearrangement joins TRBV25-1 to TRBJ1-1, with 9 bases matching TRBD1. From germline, CDR1 is MGHDK and CDR2 SYGVNS. CDR3 length: 15 amino acids. Trimming at V came to 3 bases and at J to 1 base, leaving 3 bases not matched to a gene. Here the CDR3 reads CASSDPGQGNTEAFF. The CDR3 nucleotides are TGTGCCAGCAGTGACCCGGGACAGGGGAACACTGAAGCTTTCTTT.